Shown below are 6 T cell receptor beta chains from a single sample sequenced in a study of CD8 T cells in Susac syndrome. Reverse transcription of about 0.5 to 1 ug RNA was carried out with random hexamers. Each CDR3 protein gets one entry after TCRdb re-called the immunoSEQ multiplex PCR reads with MiXCR. The top ten hold about 0.12% of the sample, which has approximately 120,000 distinct CDR3 sequences, under 95% seen once. Source material: CD8+ T cells from PBMCs. These receptors all come from a human donor in good health.

The J gene is TRBJ2-5, the V gene TRBV29-1; unclear D gene. V shed 6 bases and J shed 4 bases, with 9 bases lying between them. This CDR3 spans 11 amino acids. Germline V gene sequence: CDR1 SQVTM, CDR2 ANQGSEA. CDR3 residues: CSVSERETQYF. Written as DNA, the CDR3 is TGCAGCGTCTCAGAGCGAGAGACCCAGTACTTC.

In this sample, this clonotype turned up a few times. The V and J genes are TRBV7-2 and TRBJ2-3; D is uncertain. Germline CDR1 SGHTA, CDR2 FQGNSA. The CDR3 length is 11 residues. V shed 4 bases and J shed 2 bases, with 1 base lying between them. This CDR3 reads CASSYTDTQYF. DNA for the CDR3: TGTGCCAGCAGCTACACAGATACGCAGTATTTT.

The J gene is TRBJ1-6, the V gene TRBV16; D might be TRBD1 (6 bases). CDR3 length: 15 amino acids. V gave up 4 bases and J gave up 8 bases, with 15 bases separating them. Germline V CDR1 and CDR2: KGHSY, FQNENV. The CDR3 region is CASSRREQGYSPLHF. CDR3 coding DNA: TGTGCCAGCAGCCGAAGGGAACAGGGTTATTCACCCCTCCACTTT.

This chain uses TRBV7-9 with TRBJ2-7, with D unresolved. CDR3 length: 15 amino acids. The germline V and J ends were trimmed by 10 bases and 0 bases, with 19 bases remaining between them. Germline V gene lookup returns CDR1 SEHNR and CDR2 FQNEAQ (reference sequence). This CDR3 is CATPPRDGSSYEQYF. CDR3 coding DNA: TGTGCCACCCCTCCTCGCGACGGTAGCTCCTACGAGCAGTACTTC. Complete variable domain (other parts from reference TRBV7-9 and TRBJ2-7): DTGVSQNPRHKITKRGQNVTFRCDPISEHNRLYWYRQTLGQGPEFLTYFQNEAQLEKSRLLSDRFSAERPKGSFSTLEIQRTEQGDSAMYLCATPPRDGSSYEQYFGPGTRLTVT.

V is TRBV4-2 and J is TRBJ2-1; D is unclear. Looked up from germline, CDR1 is LGHNA and CDR2 is YNFKEQ. The germline V and J ends were trimmed by 3 bases and 6 bases, with 15 bases remaining between them. The CDR3 consists of 15 residues. CDR3 sequence (DNA): TGTGCCAGCAGCCAGACGAGAACTACCCGCAATGAGCAGTTCTTC. Translating it yields CASSQTRTTRNEQFF.

This clonotype was found once. The rearrangement links TRBV6-6 to TRBJ2-7; D is uncertain. There are 15 residues in the CDR3. Looked up from germline, CDR1 is MNHNY and CDR2 is SVGAGI (reference sequence). V was clipped by 0 bases and J by 0 bases, with 9 bases between them. The CDR3 spells CASSYSTRSSYEQYF. DNA of the CDR3: TGTGCCAGCAGTTACTCTACCAGGAGCTCCTACGAGCAGTACTTC.